This section outlines one T cell receptor (beta chain) sequence together with its context. Its antigen is currently unknown. The CDR3 runs to 13 residues. Between the trimmed V and J ends, which lost 11 bases and 7 bases, there was a span of 18 bases. Germline V gene sequence: CDR1 LNHDA, CDR2 SQIVND (reference sequence). The data were obtained in a study of a mutant IDH1 vaccine in newly diagnosed glioma. Study summary: There were roughly 60% males and about 38% females among treated patients, whose mean age was approximately 40 years. Patients previously underwent radiotherapy, temozolomide, or both, and most underwent both. General study results and limits: Patients showed vaccine-induced immune responses at a rate of more than 80%. Changes to the top peripheral T cell clonotypes appeared unrelated to pseudoprogression.

Libraries were prepared by immunoSEQ multiplex PCR; TCRdb keeps only in-frame clonotypes and omits some of them. The table lists tens of thousands of clones, about four fifths of them singletons. Indicated time point: baseline, week 1 (first vaccination visit). Treatment noted: pre-vaccination baseline after standard-of-care therapy. The source of this sequence is a woman aged 45-65 years with glioma. The V and J genes are TRBV19 and TRBJ1-5; maybe TRBD1 (6 bases). The sequencing here drew on PBMCs, taken from a glioma patient treated with radiotherapy, temozolomide or both. The CDR3 here is CAGSKGVGQPQHF. DNA of the CDR3: TGTGCCGGATCCAAGGGGGTGGGACAGCCCCAGCATTTT.